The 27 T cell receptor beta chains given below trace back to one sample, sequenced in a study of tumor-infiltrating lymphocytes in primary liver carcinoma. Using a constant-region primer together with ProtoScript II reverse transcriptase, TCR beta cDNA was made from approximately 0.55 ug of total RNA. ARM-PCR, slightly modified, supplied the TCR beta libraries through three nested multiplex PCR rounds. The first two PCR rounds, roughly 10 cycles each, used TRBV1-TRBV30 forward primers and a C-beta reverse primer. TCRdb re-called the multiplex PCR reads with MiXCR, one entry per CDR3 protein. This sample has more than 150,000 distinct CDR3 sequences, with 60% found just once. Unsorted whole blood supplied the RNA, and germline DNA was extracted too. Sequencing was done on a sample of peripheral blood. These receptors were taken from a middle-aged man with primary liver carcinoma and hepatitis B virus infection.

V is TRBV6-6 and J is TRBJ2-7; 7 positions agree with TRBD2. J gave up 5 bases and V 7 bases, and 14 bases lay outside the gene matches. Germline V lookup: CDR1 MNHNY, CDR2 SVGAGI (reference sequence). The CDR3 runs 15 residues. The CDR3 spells CASIAGDPALHEQYF. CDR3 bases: TGTGCCAGCATTGCGGGAGACCCAGCTCTCCACGAGCAGTACTTC.

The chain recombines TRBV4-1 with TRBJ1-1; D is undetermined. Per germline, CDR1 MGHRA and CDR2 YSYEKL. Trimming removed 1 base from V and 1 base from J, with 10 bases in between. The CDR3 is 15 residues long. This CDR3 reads CASSQVGRGNTEAFF. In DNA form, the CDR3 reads TGCGCCAGCAGCCAAGTTGGCCGCGGGAACACTGAAGCTTTCTTT.

The CDR3 region is CASSPDRPNEKLFF. DNA of the CDR3: TGTGCCAGCAGCCCAGATAGACCTAATGAAAAACTGTTTTTT. The chain links TRBV6-5 to TRBJ1-4, with D unclear. Trimming took 6 bases from V and 3 from J, leaving 11 bases between them. This CDR3 is 14 amino acids long. Germline V gene sequence: CDR1 MNHEY, CDR2 SVGAGI.

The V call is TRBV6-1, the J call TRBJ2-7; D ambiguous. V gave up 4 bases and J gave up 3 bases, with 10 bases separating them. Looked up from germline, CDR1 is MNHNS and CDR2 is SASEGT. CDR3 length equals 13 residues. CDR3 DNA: TGTGCCAGCAGTGGGGAACCGGGCTACGAGCAGTACTTC. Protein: CASSGEPGYEQYF.

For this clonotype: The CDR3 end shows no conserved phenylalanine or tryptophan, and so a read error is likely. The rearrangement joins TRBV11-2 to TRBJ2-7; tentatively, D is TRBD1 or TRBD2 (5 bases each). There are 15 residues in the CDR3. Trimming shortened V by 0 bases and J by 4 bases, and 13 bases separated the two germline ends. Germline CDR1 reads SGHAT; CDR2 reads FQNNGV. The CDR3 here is CASSLEGPGSYEQYL. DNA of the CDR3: TGTGCCAGCAGCTTAGAGGGACCGGGATCGTACGAGCAGTACTTA.

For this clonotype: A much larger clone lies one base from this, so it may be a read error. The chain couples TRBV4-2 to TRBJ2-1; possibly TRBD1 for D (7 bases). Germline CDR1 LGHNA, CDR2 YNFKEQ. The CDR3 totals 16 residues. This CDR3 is CASRQEELGGTDEQFF. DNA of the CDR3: TGTGCCAGCAGGCAAGAGGAACTAGGAGGGACAGATGAGCAGTTCTTC.

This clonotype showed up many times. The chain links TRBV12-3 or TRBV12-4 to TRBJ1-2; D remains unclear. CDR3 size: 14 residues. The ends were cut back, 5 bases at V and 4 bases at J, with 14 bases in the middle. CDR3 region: CASSTGQAIYGYTF. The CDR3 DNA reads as TGTGCCAGCAGTACGGGCCAGGCGATCTATGGCTACACCTTC.

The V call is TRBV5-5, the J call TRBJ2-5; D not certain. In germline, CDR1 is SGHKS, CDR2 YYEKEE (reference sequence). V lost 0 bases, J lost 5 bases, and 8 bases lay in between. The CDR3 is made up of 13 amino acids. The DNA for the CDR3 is TGTGCCAGCAGCTTGGAGGATCCGGAGACCCAGTACTTC. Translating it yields CASSLEDPETQYF.

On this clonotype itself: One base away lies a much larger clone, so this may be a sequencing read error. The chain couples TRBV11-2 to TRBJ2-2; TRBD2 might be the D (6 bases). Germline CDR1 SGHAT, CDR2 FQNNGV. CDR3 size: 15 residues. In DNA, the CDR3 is TGTGCCAGCAGACCCGTTGGGGGAAGCACCGGGGGGCTGTTTTTT. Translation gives CASRPVGGSTGGLFF.

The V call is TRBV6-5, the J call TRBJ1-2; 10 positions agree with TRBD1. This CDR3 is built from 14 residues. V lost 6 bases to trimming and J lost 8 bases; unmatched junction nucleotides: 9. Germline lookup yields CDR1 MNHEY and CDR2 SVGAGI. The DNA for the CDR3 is TGTGCCAGCAGCACCGGGACAGGGGCCGACGGCTACACCTTC. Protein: CASSTGTGADGYTF.

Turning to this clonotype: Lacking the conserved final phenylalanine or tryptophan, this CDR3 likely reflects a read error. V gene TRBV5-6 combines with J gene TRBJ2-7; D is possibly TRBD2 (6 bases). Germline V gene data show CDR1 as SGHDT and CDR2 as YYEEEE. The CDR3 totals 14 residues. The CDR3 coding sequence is TGTGCAAGCAGCTTCGGCGGGACCACCTACGAGCAGTACTAC. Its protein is CASSFGGTTYEQYY.

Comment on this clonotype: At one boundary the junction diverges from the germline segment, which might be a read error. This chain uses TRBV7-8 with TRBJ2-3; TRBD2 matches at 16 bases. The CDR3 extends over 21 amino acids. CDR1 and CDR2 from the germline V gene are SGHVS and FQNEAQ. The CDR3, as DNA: TGTGCCAGCAGCTTAGAGGGCCTTCTGGGACTAGCGGGAGGGCCAACAGATACGCGGTATTTT. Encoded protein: CASSLEGLLGLAGGPTDTRYF.

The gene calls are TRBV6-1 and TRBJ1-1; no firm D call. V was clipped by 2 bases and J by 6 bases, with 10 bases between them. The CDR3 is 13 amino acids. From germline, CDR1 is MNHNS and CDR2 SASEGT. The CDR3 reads CASSEQNSAEAFF. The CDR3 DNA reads TGTGCCAGCAGTGAACAGAACTCGGCTGAAGCTTTCTTT.

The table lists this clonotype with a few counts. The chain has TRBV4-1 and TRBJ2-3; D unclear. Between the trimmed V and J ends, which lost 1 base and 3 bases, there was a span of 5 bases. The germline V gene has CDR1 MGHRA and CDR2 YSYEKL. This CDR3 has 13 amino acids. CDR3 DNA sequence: TGCGCCAGCAGCCAAGCGCGAACAGATACGCAGTATTTT. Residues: CASSQARTDTQYF.

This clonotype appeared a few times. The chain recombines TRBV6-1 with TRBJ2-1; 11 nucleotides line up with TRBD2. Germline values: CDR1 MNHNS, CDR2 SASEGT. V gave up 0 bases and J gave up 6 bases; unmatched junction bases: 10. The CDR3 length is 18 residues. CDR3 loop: CASSEAGASSGRANEQFF. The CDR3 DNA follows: TGTGCCAGCAGTGAAGCGGGGGCTAGTAGCGGGAGGGCCAATGAGCAGTTCTTC.

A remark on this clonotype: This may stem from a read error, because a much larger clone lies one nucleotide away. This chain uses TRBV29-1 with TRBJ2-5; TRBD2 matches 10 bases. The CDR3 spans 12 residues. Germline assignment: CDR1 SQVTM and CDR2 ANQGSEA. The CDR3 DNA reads TGCAACGTGGGACTAGCGAGAGAGACCCAGTACTTC. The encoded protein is CNVGLARETQYF.

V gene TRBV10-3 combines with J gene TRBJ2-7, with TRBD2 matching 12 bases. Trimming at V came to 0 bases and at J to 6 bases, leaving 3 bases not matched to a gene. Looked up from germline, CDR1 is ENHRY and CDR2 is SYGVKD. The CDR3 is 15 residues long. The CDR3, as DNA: TGTGCCATCAGTGAGTCGACTAGCGGGAGAAGCGAGCAGTACTTC. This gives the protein CAISESTSGRSEQYF.

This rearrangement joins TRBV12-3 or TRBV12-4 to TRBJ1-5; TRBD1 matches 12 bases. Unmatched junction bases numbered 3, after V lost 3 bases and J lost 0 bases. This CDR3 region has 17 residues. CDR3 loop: CASSFGTGGVSNQPQHF. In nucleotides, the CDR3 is TGTGCCAGCAGTTTCGGGACAGGGGGCGTTAGCAATCAGCCCCAGCATTTT.

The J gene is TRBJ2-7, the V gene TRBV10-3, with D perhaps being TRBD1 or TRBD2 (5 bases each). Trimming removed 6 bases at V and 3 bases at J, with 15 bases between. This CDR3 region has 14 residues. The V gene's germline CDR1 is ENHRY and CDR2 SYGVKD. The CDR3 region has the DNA TGTGCCATCAGACCCCCGGGACCAAACTACGAGCAGTACTTC. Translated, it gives CAIRPPGPNYEQYF.

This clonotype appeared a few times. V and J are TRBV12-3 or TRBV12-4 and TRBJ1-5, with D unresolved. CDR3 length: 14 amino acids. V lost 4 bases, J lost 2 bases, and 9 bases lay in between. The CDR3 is CASSSHQGNQPQHF. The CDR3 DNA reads TGTGCCAGCAGTTCTCATCAGGGCAATCAGCCCCAGCATTTT.

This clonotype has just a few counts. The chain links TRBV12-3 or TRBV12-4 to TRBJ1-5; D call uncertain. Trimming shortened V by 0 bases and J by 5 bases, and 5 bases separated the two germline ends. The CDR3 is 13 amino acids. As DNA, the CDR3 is TGTGCCAGCAGTTTAGCTGTGGATCAGCCCCAGCATTTT. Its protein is CASSLAVDQPQHF.

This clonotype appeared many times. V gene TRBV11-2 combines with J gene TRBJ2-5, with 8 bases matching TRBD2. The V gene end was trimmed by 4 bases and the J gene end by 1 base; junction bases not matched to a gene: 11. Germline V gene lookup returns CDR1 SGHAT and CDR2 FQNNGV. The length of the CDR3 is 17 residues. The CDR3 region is CASSSSWASGLQETQYF. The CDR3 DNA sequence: TGTGCCAGCAGCTCCTCCTGGGCTAGCGGGCTCCAAGAGACCCAGTACTTC. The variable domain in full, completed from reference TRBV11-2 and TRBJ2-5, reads EAGVAQSPRYKIIEKRQSVAFWCNPISGHATLYWYQQILGQGPKLLIQFQNNGVVDDSQLPKDRFSAERLKGVDSTLKIQPAKLEDSAVYLCASSSSWASGLQETQYFGPGTRLLVL.

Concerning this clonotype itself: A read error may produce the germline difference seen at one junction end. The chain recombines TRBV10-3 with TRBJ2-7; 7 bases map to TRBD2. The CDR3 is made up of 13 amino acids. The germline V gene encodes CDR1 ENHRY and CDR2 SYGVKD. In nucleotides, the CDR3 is TGTGCCACCAGTGGGCTAGCGGACCACGAGCTGTACTTC. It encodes CATSGLADHELYF.

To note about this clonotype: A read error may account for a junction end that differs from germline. The CDR3 is CVSTLTNGAYEQYF. CDR3 nucleotide sequence: TGTGTCAGCACCTTAACCAACGGAGCCTATGAGCAGTACTTC. The gene calls are TRBV11-2 and TRBJ2-7; D unresolved. The length of the CDR3 is 14 residues. Germline V gene sequence: CDR1 SGHAT, CDR2 FQNNGV.

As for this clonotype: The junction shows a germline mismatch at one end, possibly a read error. CDR3 bases: TGTGCCAGCAGCTTGGACAGGGTTAATTCACCCCCCCACTTT. Residues: CASSLDRVNSPPHF. The chain joins TRBV5-4 to TRBJ1-6; D is perhaps TRBD1 (6 bases). Looked up from germline, CDR1 is SGHNT and CDR2 is YYREEE (reference sequence). This CDR3 has 14 amino acids.

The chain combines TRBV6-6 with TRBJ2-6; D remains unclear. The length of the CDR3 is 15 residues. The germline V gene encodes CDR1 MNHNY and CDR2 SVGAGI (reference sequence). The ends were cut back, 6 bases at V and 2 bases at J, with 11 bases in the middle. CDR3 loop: CASRPADPGANVLTF. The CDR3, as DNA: TGTGCCAGCAGGCCCGCCGATCCTGGGGCCAACGTCCTGACTTTC.

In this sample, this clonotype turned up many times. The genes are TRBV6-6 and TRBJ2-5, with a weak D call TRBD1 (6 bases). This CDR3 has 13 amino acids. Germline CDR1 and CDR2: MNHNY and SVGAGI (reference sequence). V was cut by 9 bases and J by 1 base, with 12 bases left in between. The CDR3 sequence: CASARDIQETQYF. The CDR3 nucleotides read TGTGCCAGTGCCCGGGACATCCAAGAGACCCAGTACTTC.